This TCR beta chain derives from a study of blood T cell repertoires in COVID-19. Study-wide context: Donors in the United States, Italy and Spain gave samples during acute or convalescent COVID-19. Nucleic acid was either cDNA or gDNA, and it came from T cells, B-cell-depleted T cells, or PBMCs.

Per the study methods: Reference gene primers were amplified, and this amplification served to estimate nucleated cell counts. TCRdb keeps only in-frame clones here, not all; method: immunoSEQ multiplex PCR. The DNA was the basis for D and trimming; V, J and clone size are from that table. Seen here are about 38,000 clones, about 90% observed once, and the top ten hold about 25%. This CDR3 has 14 amino acids. Trimming removed 3 bases at V and 0 bases at J, with 8 bases between. In germline, CDR1 is LGHDT, CDR2 YNNKEL (reference sequence). This TCR came from a man in his sixties with active or convalescent COVID-19. The V and J genes are TRBV3-1 (or the pseudogene TRBV3-2) and TRBJ2-5; D is uncertain. Sequenced material: peripheral blood. The CDR3 nucleotides are TGTGCCAGCAGCCATTCACATAACCAAGAGACCCAGTACTTC. It is translated as CASSHSHNQETQYF.